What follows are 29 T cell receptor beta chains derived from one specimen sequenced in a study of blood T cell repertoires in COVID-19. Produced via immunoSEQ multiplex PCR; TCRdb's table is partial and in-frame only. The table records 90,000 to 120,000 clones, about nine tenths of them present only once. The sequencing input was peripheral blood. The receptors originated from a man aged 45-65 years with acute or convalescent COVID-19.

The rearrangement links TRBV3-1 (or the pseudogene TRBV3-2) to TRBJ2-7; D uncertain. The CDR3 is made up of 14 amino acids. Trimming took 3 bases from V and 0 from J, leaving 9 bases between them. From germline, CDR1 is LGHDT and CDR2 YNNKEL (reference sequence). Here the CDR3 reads CASSHGGNSYEQYF. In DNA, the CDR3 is TGTGCCAGCAGCCATGGTGGCAACTCCTACGAGCAGTACTTC.

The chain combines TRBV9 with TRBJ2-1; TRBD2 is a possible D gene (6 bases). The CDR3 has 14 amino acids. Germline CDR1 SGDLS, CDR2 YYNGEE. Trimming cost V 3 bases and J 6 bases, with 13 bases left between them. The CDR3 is CASSAAGNFNEQFF. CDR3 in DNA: TGTGCCAGCAGCGCCGCGGGGAATTTCAATGAGCAGTTCTTC.

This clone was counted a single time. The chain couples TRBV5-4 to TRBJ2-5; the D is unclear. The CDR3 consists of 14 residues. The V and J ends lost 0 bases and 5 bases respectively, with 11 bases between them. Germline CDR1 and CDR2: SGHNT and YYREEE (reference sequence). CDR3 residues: CASSLASRPETQYF. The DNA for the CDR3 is TGTGCCAGCAGCTTGGCCTCGCGGCCGGAGACCCAGTACTTC.

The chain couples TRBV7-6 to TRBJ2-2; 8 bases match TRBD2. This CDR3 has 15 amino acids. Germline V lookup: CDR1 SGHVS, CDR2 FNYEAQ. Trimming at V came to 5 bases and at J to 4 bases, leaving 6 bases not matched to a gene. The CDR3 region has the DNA TGTGCCAGCAGCACTACCGGGACTAGCACCGGGGAGCTGTTTTTT. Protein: CASSTTGTSTGELFF.

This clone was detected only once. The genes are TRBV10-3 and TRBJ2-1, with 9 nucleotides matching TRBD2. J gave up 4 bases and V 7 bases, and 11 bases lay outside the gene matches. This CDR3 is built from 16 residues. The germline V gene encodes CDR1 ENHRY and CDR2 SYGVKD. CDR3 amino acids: CAIKYSAGGLYNEQFF. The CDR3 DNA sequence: TGTGCCATCAAATACTCGGCGGGAGGGTTATACAATGAGCAGTTCTTC.

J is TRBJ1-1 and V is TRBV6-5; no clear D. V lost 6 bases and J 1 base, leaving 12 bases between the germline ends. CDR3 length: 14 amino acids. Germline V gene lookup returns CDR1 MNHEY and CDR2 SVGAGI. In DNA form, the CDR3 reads TGTGCCAGCAGGACGGGCCGGGGGAACACTGAAGCTTTCTTT. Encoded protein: CASRTGRGNTEAFF.

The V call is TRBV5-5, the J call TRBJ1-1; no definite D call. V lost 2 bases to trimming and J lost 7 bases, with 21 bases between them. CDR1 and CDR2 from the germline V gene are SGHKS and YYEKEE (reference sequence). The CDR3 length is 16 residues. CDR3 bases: TGTGCCAGCAGCTTTGACCAGGTTTTGTCAATCTTTGAAGCTTTCTTT. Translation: CASSFDQVLSIFEAFF.

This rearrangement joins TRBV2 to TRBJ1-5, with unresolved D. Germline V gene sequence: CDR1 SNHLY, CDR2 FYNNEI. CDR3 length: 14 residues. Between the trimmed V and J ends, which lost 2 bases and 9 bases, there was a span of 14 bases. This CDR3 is CASSEMTAGGPQHF. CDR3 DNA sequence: TGTGCCAGCAGTGAAATGACCGCGGGTGGGCCCCAGCATTTT.

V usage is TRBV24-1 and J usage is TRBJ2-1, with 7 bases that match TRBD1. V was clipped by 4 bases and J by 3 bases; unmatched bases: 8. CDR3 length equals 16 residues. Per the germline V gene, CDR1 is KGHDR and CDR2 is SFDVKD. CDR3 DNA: TGTGCCACCAGTGAACCAGGGGGTTTTGGCTACAATGAGCAGTTCTTC. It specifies CATSEPGGFGYNEQFF.

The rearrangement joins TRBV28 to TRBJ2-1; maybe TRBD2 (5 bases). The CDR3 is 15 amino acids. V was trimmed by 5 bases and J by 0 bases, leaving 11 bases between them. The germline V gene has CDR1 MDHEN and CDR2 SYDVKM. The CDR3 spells CASSRAESSYNEQFF. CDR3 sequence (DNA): TGTGCCAGCAGTCGAGCGGAGAGCTCCTACAATGAGCAGTTCTTC.

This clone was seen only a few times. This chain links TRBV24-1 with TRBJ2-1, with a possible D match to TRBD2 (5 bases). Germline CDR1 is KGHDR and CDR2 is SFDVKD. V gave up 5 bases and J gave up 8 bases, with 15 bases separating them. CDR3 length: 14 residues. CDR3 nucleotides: TGTGCCACCAGTGGAAAAGAGGGTAACCATGAGCAGTTCTTC. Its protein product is CATSGKEGNHEQFF.

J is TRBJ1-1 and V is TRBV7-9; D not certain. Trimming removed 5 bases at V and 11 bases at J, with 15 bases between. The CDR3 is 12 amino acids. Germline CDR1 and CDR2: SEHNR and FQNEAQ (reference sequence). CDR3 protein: CASSPVPGRAFF. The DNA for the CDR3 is TGTGCCAGCAGCCCAGTCCCAGGAAGGGCTTTCTTT.

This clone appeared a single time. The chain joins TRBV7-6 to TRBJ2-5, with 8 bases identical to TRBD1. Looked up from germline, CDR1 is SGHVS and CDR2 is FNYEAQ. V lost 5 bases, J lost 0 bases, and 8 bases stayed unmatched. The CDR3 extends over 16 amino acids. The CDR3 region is CASSPLGQGNQETQYF. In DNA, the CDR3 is TGTGCCAGCAGCCCGTTAGGACAGGGAAACCAAGAGACCCAGTACTTC.

CDR3: CASSTKLDYGYTF. For the CDR3, the DNA is TGTGCCAGTAGTACGAAGCTGGACTATGGCTACACCTTC. The J gene is TRBJ1-2, the V gene TRBV19; D is unresolved. Germline CDR1 is LNHDA and CDR2 is SQIVND (reference sequence). The CDR3 runs to 13 residues. V lost 4 bases and J lost 3, with 9 bases in between.

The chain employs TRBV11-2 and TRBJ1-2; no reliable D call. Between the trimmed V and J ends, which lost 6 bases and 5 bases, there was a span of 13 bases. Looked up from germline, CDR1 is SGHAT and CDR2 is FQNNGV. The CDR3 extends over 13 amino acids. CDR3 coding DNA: TGTGCCAGCAGGCCAAGCGGTGATTATGGCTACACCTTC. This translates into CASRPSGDYGYTF. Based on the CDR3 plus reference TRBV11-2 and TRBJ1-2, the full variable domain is EAGVAQSPRYKIIEKRQSVAFWCNPISGHATLYWYQQILGQGPKLLIQFQNNGVVDDSQLPKDRFSAERLKGVDSTLKIQPAKLEDSAVYLCASRPSGDYGYTFGSGTRLTVV.

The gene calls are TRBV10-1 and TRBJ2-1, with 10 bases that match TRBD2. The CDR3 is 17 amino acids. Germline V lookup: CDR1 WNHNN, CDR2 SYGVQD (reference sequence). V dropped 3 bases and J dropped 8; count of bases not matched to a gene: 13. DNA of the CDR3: TGCGCCAGCAGTGACCCCCCCAAAGCGGGAGGGCCACATGAGCAGTTCTTC. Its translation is CASSDPPKAGGPHEQFF.

CDR3 in DNA: TGTGCCAGTAGTATGGACAGGGTAGAGGGGGATACGCAGTATTTT. Its translation: CASSMDRVEGDTQYF. J is TRBJ2-3 and V is TRBV19, with 8 bases that match TRBD1. The CDR3 sequence is 15 residues long. The ends lost 3 bases at V and 6 bases at J; junction bases unmatched: 8. Germline V gives CDR1 LNHDA, CDR2 SQIVND (reference sequence).

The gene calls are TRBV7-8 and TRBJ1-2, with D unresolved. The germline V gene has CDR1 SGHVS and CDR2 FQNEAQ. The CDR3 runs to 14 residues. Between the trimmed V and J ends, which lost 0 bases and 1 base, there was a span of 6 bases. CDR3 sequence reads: CASSLATYNYGYTF. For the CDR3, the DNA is TGTGCCAGCAGCTTAGCAACCTATAACTATGGCTACACCTTC.

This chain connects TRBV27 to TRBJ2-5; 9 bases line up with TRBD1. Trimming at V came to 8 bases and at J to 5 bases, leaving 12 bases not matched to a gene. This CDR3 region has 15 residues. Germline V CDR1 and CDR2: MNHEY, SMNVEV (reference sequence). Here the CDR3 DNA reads TGTGCCAGCTGGGACCGGGACAGGGAGGTGGAGACCCAGTACTTC. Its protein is CASWDRDREVETQYF.

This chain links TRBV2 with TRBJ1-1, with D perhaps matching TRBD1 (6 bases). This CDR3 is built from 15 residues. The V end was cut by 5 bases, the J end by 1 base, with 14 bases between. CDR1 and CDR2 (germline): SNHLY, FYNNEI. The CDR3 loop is CASSRVGGANTEAFF. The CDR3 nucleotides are TGTGCCAGCAGTAGGGTAGGGGGAGCGAACACTGAAGCTTTCTTT.

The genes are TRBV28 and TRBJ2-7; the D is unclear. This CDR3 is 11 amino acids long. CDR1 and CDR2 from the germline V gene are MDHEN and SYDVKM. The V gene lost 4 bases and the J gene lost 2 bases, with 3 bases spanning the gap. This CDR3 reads CASSSAYEQYF. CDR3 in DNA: TGTGCCAGCAGTTCGGCCTACGAGCAGTACTTC.

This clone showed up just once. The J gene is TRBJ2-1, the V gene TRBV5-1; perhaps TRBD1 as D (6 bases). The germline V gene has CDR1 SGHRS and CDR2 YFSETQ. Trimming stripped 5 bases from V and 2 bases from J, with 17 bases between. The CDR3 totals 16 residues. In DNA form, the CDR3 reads TGCGCCAGCAGTCGAGCCGGGACACGAACCTACAATGAGCAGTTCTTC. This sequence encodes CASSRAGTRTYNEQFF.

The CDR3 DNA follows: TGTGCCAGCAGTTCTCAGGCTTTGAGCTCTGGGGCCAACGTCCTGACTTTC. Translated: CASSSQALSSGANVLTF. This chain uses TRBV28 with TRBJ2-6; D is unresolved. The germline V gene encodes CDR1 MDHEN and CDR2 SYDVKM. Trimming took 4 bases from V and 0 from J, leaving 13 bases between them. The CDR3 covers 17 residues.

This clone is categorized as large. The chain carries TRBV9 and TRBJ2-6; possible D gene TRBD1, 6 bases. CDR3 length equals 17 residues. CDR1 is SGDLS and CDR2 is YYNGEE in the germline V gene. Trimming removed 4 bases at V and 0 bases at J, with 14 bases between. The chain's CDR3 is CASSPQGSLSGANVLTF. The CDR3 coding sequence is TGTGCCAGCAGCCCACAGGGATCTCTCTCTGGGGCCAACGTCCTGACTTTC.

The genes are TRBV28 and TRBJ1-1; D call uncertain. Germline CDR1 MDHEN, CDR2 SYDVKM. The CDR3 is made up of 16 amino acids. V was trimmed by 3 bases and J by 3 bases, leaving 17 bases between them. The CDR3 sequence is CASSFHTGGGDTEAFF. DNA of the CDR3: TGTGCCAGCAGTTTCCACACGGGTGGCGGGGACACTGAAGCTTTCTTT.

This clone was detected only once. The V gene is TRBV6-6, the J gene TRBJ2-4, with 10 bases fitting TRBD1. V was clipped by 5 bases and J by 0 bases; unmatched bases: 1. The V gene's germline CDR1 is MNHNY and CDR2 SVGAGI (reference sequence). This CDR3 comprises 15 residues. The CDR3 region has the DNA TGTGCCAGCAGTAGGGACAGGGGAGCCAAAAACATTCAGTACTTC. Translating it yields CASSRDRGAKNIQYF.

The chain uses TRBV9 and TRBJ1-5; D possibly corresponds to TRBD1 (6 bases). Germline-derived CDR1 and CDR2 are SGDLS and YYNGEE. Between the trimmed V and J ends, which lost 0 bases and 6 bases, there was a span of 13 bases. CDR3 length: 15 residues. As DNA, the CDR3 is TGTGCCAGCAGCGTAGGTCCAGGGGAGGGTCAGCCCCAGCATTTT. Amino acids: CASSVGPGEGQPQHF.

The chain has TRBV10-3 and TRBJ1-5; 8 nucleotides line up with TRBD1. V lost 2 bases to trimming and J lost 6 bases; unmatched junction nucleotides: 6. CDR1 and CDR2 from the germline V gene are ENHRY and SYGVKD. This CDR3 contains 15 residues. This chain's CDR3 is CAISERQGASQPQHF. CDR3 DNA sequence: TGTGCCATCAGTGAGAGGCAGGGGGCTAGTCAGCCCCAGCATTTT.

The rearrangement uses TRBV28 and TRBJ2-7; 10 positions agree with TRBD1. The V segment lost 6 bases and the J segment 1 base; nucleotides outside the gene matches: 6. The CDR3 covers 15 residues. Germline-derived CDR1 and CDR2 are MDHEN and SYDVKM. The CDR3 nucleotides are TGTGCCAGCAGGCTCGACAGGGGGCTATCCTACGAGCAGTACTTC. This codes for CASRLDRGLSYEQYF.